Sequencing of this T cell receptor (beta chain) was carried out in a study of OX40 agonist ivuxolimab in advanced cancers. Looking at the study overall: Past anti-PD-1, anti-PD-L1 or anti-CTLA-4 therapy was accepted, and 35% to 45% had received some.

The table lists this clone with a count of one. What it recognizes is unknown. Profiling relied on immunoSEQ multiplex PCR, and the TCRdb table lists in-frame clones only, not all of them. The sample holds about 70,000 clones, around 90% seen once. Germline V lookup: CDR1 SGDLS, CDR2 YYNGEE. The CDR3 runs to 15 residues. After removal of 2 bases from V and 6 bases from J, the junction contained 7 bases not matched to a gene. Study-wide results and caveats: Dose levels from 0.1 to 3.0 mg/kg saw CD4+ and CD8+ blood T cells expand clonally by week 6. CD8+ T cells averaged more expanded clones than CD4+.

The specimen comprised CD4+ or CD8+ T cells sorted from blood, sampled in a trial of the OX40 agonist ivuxolimab. The origin of this receptor is an adult with an advanced solid tumor such as melanoma, head and neck, liver or kidney cancer. The rearrangement uses TRBV9 and TRBJ2-1, with TRBD2 matching over 8 bases. CDR3: CASSVGSGDVNEQFF. DNA for the CDR3: TGTGCCAGCAGCGTGGGTAGCGGGGACGTCAATGAGCAGTTCTTC.